The rows below give T cell receptor beta chains drawn from one sample of a study of OX40 agonist ivuxolimab in advanced cancers. TCRdb's table, derived via immunoSEQ multiplex PCR, lists solely in-frame clones and lacks some. Here the sample spans some 6,100 clones, roughly 71% being singletons. Sequenced material: CD4+ or CD8+ T cells sorted from blood, taken in a trial of the OX40 agonist ivuxolimab. The receptors shown here come from an adult with an advanced solid tumor such as melanoma, head and neck, liver or kidney cancer. Both conserved end residues are part of each CDR3. D genes are given only for firm matches. The size of a clone is reported for some rows only, either as once, few or many, or as a class for expanded clones.

TRBV9,NA,TRBJ2-5,TRBD2,CASSDYSGRGETQYF,TGTGCCAGCAGCGACTATAGCGGGAGGGGAGAGACCCAGTACTTC
TRBV27,NA,TRBJ2-7,TRBD1,CASSDRVKSYEQYF,TGTGCCAGCAGCGACAGGGTGAAAAGCTACGAGCAGTACTTC
TRBV7-6,NA,TRBJ1-3,NA,CASSRGGPGNTIYF,TGTGCCAGCAGCCGGGGGGGGCCAGGAAACACCATATATTTT
TRBV19,large,TRBJ2-7,TRBD2,CASSLTSVYEQYF,TGTGCCAGTAGCCTTACTAGCGTCTACGAGCAGTACTTC
TRBV4-1,NA,TRBJ1-1,TRBD1,CASSKDRGTEAFF,TGCGCCAGCAGCAAGGACAGGGGCACTGAAGCTTTCTTT
TRBV5-1,NA,TRBJ2-2,NA,CASKRQGGTGELFF,TGCGCCAGCAAGAGGCAGGGCGGTACCGGGGAGCTGTTTTTT
TRBV7-9,medium-sized,TRBJ1-3,NA,CASSLETVPSGNTIYF,TGTGCCAGCAGCTTAGAGACAGTCCCCTCTGGAAACACCATATATTTT
TRBV7-2,NA,TRBJ1-2,TRBD1,CASSLGTGDGYTF,TGTGCCAGCAGCTTAGGGACAGGGGATGGCTACACCTTC
TRBV7-8,once,TRBJ2-5,TRBD1,CASRGTGGYQETQYF,TGTGCCAGCAGGGGTACAGGGGGCTACCAAGAGACCCAGTACTTC
TRBV4-1,NA,TRBJ2-7,TRBD1,CASSQDTGQGWNEQYF,TGCGCCAGCAGCCAAGATACAGGACAGGGTTGGAACGAGCAGTACTTC
TRBV9,NA,TRBJ1-4,NA,CASSVVGSEDEKLFF,TGTGCCAGCAGCGTAGTTGGCAGCGAGGATGAAAAACTGTTTTTT
TRBV29-1,few,TRBJ2-1,NA,CSVDVGTGEQFF,TGCAGCGTTGATGTGGGGACCGGTGAGCAGTTCTTC
TRBV7-8,NA,TRBJ2-5,NA,CASSLAGGPYF,TGTGCCAGCAGCTTAGCGGGGGGCCCGTACTTC
TRBV13,medium-sized,TRBJ1-2,NA,CASSLGSGGYGYTF,TGTGCCAGCAGCTTAGGGTCAGGAGGGTATGGCTACACCTTC
TRBV7-9,NA,TRBJ2-7,NA,CASSLAQGIKSSYEQYF,TGTGCCAGCAGCTTAGCACAGGGCATCAAAAGCTCCTACGAGCAGTACTTC
TRBV19,NA,TRBJ2-1,TRBD2,CASSVTSGTYNEQFF,TGTGCCAGTAGTGTGACTAGCGGGACCTACAATGAGCAGTTCTTC
TRBV7-9,NA,TRBJ2-2,TRBD2,CASSVMVAGMNTGELFF,TGTGCCAGCAGCGTTATGGTAGCGGGGATGAACACCGGGGAGCTGTTTTTT
TRBV7-2,NA,TRBJ2-4,NA,CASSLGGGQGNIQYF,TGTGCCAGCAGCTTAGGGGGGGGGCAGGGAAACATTCAGTACTTC
TRBV6-5,NA,TRBJ2-7,NA,CASSKTTGDYEQYF,TGTGCCAGCAGCAAGACGACAGGAGACTACGAGCAGTACTTC
TRBV11-2,NA,TRBJ1-2,TRBD1,CASSLGTGDGYTF,TGTGCCAGCAGCTTAGGGACAGGGGATGGCTACACCTTC
TRBV27,NA,TRBJ1-1,TRBD1,CASRLGTANTEAFF,TGTGCCAGCAGATTGGGGACAGCCAACACTGAAGCTTTCTTT
TRBV6-4,NA,TRBJ2-3,TRBD2,CASSERGATDTQYF,TGTGCCAGCAGTGAGCGGGGGGCCACAGATACGCAGTATTTT
TRBV4-3,NA,TRBJ1-1,NA,CASSQDGHLNTEAFF,TGCGCCAGCAGCCAGGACGGACACTTGAACACTGAAGCTTTCTTT
TRBV9,few,TRBJ2-1,TRBD2,CASSDPLAGAGNEQFF,TGTGCCAGCAGCGATCCACTAGCGGGAGCGGGCAATGAGCAGTTCTTC
TRBV6-1,NA,TRBJ2-7,NA,CASSEGQGGYEQYF,TGTGCCAGCAGTGAAGGGCAGGGGGGCTACGAGCAGTACTTC
TRBV5-5,few,TRBJ2-7,NA,CASSFAYEQYF,TGTGCCAGCAGCTTCGCCTACGAGCAGTACTTC
TRBV27,NA,TRBJ2-2,TRBD1,CASSPTGTGSFGELFF,TGTGCCAGCAGTCCCACCGGGACAGGGTCGTTCGGGGAGCTGTTTTTT
TRBV4-1,few,TRBJ1-4,NA,CASSQEMGTTNEKLFF,TGCGCCAGCAGCCAAGAGATGGGGACAACTAATGAAAAACTGTTTTTT
TRBV13,NA,TRBJ1-1,NA,CASTFTTLMNTEAFF,TGTGCCAGCACCTTCACCACACTGATGAACACTGAAGCTTTCTTT
TRBV30,NA,TRBJ2-1,TRBD1,CAWDGQGIGNEQFF,TGTGCCTGGGATGGACAGGGGATTGGGAATGAGCAGTTCTTC
TRBV27,NA,TRBJ2-1,NA,CASSLAGGDYNEQFF,TGTGCCAGCAGTTTAGCCGGCGGGGACTACAATGAGCAGTTCTTC
TRBV19,once,TRBJ2-1,NA,CASSIGGANEQFF,TGTGCCAGTAGTATAGGAGGGGCCAATGAGCAGTTCTTC
TRBV2,NA,TRBJ2-3,NA,CASRGENTDTQYF,TGTGCCAGCAGGGGGGAGAACACAGATACGCAGTATTTT
TRBV7-2,NA,TRBJ2-3,TRBD2,CASSFSGRAGDTQYF,TGTGCCAGCAGCTTCAGCGGGAGGGCGGGAGATACGCAGTATTTT
TRBV5-5,once,TRBJ2-7,NA,CASSLAGAGNEQYF,TGTGCCAGCAGCTTGGCCGGGGCGGGAAACGAGCAGTACTTC
TRBV4-2,few,TRBJ1-4,TRBD1,CASSQLSGGATNEKLFF,TGTGCCAGCAGCCAACTCTCAGGGGGCGCAACTAATGAAAAACTGTTTTTT
TRBV6-5,NA,TRBJ1-6,NA,CASSYGDPGYNSPLHF,TGTGCCAGCAGTTATGGGGACCCGGGATATAATTCACCCCTCCACTTT
TRBV4-1,NA,TRBJ2-1,NA,CASSHNGPYNEQFF,TGCGCCAGCAGCCATAACGGACCCTACAATGAGCAGTTCTTC
TRBV14,NA,TRBJ2-7,TRBD1,CASSQERTGWAHYEQYF,TGTGCCAGCAGCCAAGAACGGACAGGGTGGGCCCACTACGAGCAGTACTTC
TRBV27,NA,TRBJ2-1,NA,CASSLSSGSSYNEQFF,TGTGCCAGCAGTTTATCTAGCGGAAGCTCCTACAATGAGCAGTTCTTC
TRBV19,NA,TRBJ2-5,TRBD1,CASSIRRDREWETQYF,TGTGCCAGTAGTATCCGCCGGGACAGGGAATGGGAGACCCAGTACTTC
TRBV7-9,NA,TRBJ1-1,NA,CASSLRGTEAFF,TGTGCCAGCAGCTTAAGGGGGACTGAAGCTTTCTTT
TRBV5-6,few,TRBJ2-1,NA,CASSLVGDEQFF,TGTGCCAGCAGCTTGGTGGGCGATGAGCAGTTCTTC
TRBV4-3,NA,TRBJ2-1,NA,CASSQGLAYNEQFF,TGCGCCAGCAGCCAAGGGCTAGCATACAATGAGCAGTTCTTC
TRBV10-3,NA,TRBJ2-1,TRBD2,CAISESGGGAYNEQFF,TGTGCCATCAGTGAGTCTGGCGGGGGGGCCTACAATGAGCAGTTCTTC